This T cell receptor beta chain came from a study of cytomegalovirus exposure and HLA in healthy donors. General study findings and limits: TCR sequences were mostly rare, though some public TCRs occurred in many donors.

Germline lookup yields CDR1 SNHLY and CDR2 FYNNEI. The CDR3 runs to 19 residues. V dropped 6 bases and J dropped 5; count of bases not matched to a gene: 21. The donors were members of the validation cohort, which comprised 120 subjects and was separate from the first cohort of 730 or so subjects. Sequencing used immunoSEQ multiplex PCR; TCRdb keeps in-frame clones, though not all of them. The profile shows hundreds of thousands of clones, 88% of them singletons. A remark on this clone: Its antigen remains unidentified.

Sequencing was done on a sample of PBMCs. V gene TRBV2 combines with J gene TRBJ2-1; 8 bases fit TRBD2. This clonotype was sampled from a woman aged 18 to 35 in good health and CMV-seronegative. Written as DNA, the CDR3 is TGTGCCAGCAGCCCCCTCTGGTCTCCCCGGGAGGGCCGTCACAATGAGCAGTTCTTC. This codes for CASSPLWSPREGRHNEQFF. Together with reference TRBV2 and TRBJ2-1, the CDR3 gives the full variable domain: EPEVTQTPSHQVTQMGQEVILRCVPISNHLYFYWYRQILGQKVEFLVSFYNNEISEKSEIFDDQFSVERPDGSNFTLKIRSTKLEDSAMYFCASSPLWSPREGRHNEQFFGPGTRLTVL.